Listed below are T cell receptor beta chains from one sample, sequenced in a study of OX40 agonist ivuxolimab in advanced cancers. The protocol was immunoSEQ multiplex PCR, while the TCRdb copy is restricted to in-frame clones and leaves out a portion. The sample includes about 28,000 clones, 75% to 95% seen only once; the top ten take approximately 24%. The source material was CD4+ or CD8+ T cells sorted from blood, sampled in a trial of the OX40 agonist ivuxolimab. The receptors here all came from an adult with an advanced solid tumor such as melanoma, head and neck, liver or kidney cancer. Each CDR3 is given with its conserved first and last residue. D genes are given only for firm matches. Some rows mark clone size as missing; the rest say once, few, many or name a class of expanded clone.

d_gene,v_gene,abundance,j_gene,CDR3aa,CDR3nt
.,TRBV6-1,.,TRBJ2-7,CASSVGRDRSSPTYEQYF,TGTGCCAGCAGTGTTGGCCGTGACAGGTCCAGCCCCACCTACGAGCAGTACTTC
.,TRBV11-3,.,TRBJ2-7,CASSSGTYEQYF,TGTGCCAGCAGCTCCGGGACGTACGAGCAGTACTTC
TRBD1,TRBV4-1,.,TRBJ1-5,CASSQDPRTGEQPQHF,TGCGCCAGCAGCCAAGATCCGCGGACAGGGGAACAGCCCCAGCATTTT
.,TRBV18,.,TRBJ2-5,CASSPGEETQYF,TGTGCCAGCTCACCGGGAGAAGAGACCCAGTACTTC
.,TRBV6-5,.,TRBJ1-1,CASSYSILGMNTEAFF,TGTGCCAGCAGTTACTCAATCCTAGGCATGAACACTGAAGCTTTCTTT
.,TRBV2,.,TRBJ2-1,CASSPSSQQFF,TGTGCCAGCAGCCCAAGTAGTCAACAGTTCTTC
.,TRBV5-1,.,TRBJ2-3,CASSLEPAGSADTQYF,TGCGCCAGCAGCTTGGAGCCGGCCGGGAGTGCGGATACGCAGTATTTT
TRBD2,TRBV9,.,TRBJ2-2,CASSVGLAGYGELFF,TGTGCCAGCAGCGTAGGACTAGCGGGATACGGGGAGCTGTTTTTT
.,TRBV6-4,.,TRBJ1-2,CASSDSILSSGYTF,TGTGCCAGCAGTGACTCGATACTAAGTTCTGGCTACACCTTC
.,TRBV5-3,.,TRBJ1-4,CARIRGGGEKLFF,TGTGCCAGAATCAGGGGCGGGGGTGAAAAACTGTTTTTT
.,TRBV6-5,.,TRBJ1-2,CASSYSVVSGLDGYTF,TGTGCCAGCAGTTACTCTGTAGTTTCGGGTTTGGATGGCTACACCTTC
.,TRBV30,.,TRBJ2-7,CAWTPGMGLRYEQYF,TGTGCCTGGACCCCGGGTATGGGACTCCGGTACGAGCAGTACTTC
TRBD1,TRBV5-8,.,TRBJ1-4,CASSLVATGGREKLFF,TGTGCCAGCAGCTTGGTTGCGACAGGGGGCAGGGAAAAACTGTTTTTT
.,TRBV4-1,.,TRBJ1-3,CASSQYTGATAGNTIYF,TGCGCCAGCAGCCAATATACGGGGGCGACGGCTGGAAACACCATATATTTT
TRBD2,TRBV5-6,.,TRBJ2-5,CASSLSAGGINGPEQYF,TGTGCCAGCAGCTTGTCAGCGGGAGGGATCAACGGCCCTGAGCAGTACTTC
.,TRBV6-5,.,TRBJ2-3,CASSYSITDTQYF,TGTGCCAGCAGTTACTCCATCACAGATACGCAGTATTTT
.,TRBV10-1,once,TRBJ2-1,CASSESDILNSYNEQFF,TGCGCCAGCAGTGAGTCCGACATTCTAAACTCCTACAATGAGCAGTTCTTC
.,TRBV28,once,TRBJ1-5,CASSLWQGDNQPQHF,TGTGCCAGCAGTTTATGGCAGGGCGACAATCAGCCCCAGCATTTT
.,TRBV1,.,TRBJ2-7,CTSSQGDGTVSYEQYF,TGCACCAGCAGCCAGGGCGATGGGACAGTCTCCTACGAGCAGTACTTC
TRBD2,TRBV7-2,.,TRBJ2-1,CASSEGRGEQFF,TGTGCCAGCAGCGAGGGGAGGGGTGAGCAGTTCTTC
.,TRBV6-5,once,TRBJ2-1,CASAPGVGNEQFF,TGTGCCAGCGCCCCCGGGGTAGGCAATGAGCAGTTCTTC
.,TRBV21-1,.,TRBJ2-4,CASSNSGRGADKNIQYF,TGTGCCAGCAGCAACTCGGGAAGGGGAGCAGATAAAAACATTCAGTACTTC
.,TRBV2,.,TRBJ2-1,CTLSPSSYNEQFF,TGTACCCTTAGCCCTAGCTCCTACAATGAGCAGTTCTTC
.,TRBV27,.,TRBJ2-2,CASCFLTSGRGGGELFF,.
.,TRBV12-5,.,TRBJ2-3,CASGWAALATEHTDTQYF,TGTGCTAGTGGTTGGGCGGCCTTAGCGACGGAACACACAGATACGCAGTATTTT
TRBD2,TRBV4-3,.,TRBJ2-1,CASSQDITSGTRLEQFF,TGCGCCAGCAGCCAAGACATAACTAGCGGGACTCGCCTTGAGCAGTTCTTC
TRBD1,TRBV7-9,few,TRBJ1-2,CASSAGQGMNGYTF,TGTGCCAGCAGCGCGGGACAGGGGATGAATGGCTACACCTTC
.,TRBV5-4,.,TRBJ2-7,CASSLDSAYEQYF,TGTGCCAGCAGCTTGGACTCGGCCTACGAGCAGTACTTC
TRBD1,TRBV5-4,.,TRBJ2-7,CASSLEQGNYEQYF,TGTGCCAGCAGCTTGGAACAGGGGAACTACGAGCAGTACTTC
TRBD1,TRBV27,.,TRBJ2-5,CASWDRGQTQYF,TGTGCCAGTTGGGACAGGGGGCAGACCCAGTACTTC
.,TRBV6-6,once,TRBJ2-7,CASSYSAGYEQYF,TGTGCCAGCAGTTACTCGGCAGGCTACGAGCAGTACTTC
.,TRBV7-8,.,TRBJ1-1,CASTRERGNTEAFF,TGTGCCAGCACCCGGGAGAGGGGTAACACTGAAGCTTTCTTT
TRBD2,TRBV5-1,once,TRBJ2-7,CASSRGTSGAPTEQYF,TGCGCCAGCAGCCGGGGGACTAGCGGGGCTCCCACCGAGCAGTACTTC
.,TRBV4-1,.,TRBJ2-7,CASSQGSATYEQYF,TGCGCCAGCAGCCAAGGGTCAGCCACCTACGAGCAGTACTTC
.,TRBV7-9,once,TRBJ2-3,CASTPVYGTDTQYF,TGTGCCAGCACTCCCGTTTACGGCACAGATACGCAGTATTTT
TRBD2,TRBV30,.,TRBJ2-3,CASRTSGSTDTQYF,TGTGCCTCAAGGACTAGCGGGAGCACAGATACGCAGTATTTT
TRBD2,TRBV10-3,.,TRBJ2-1,CAISGTSGRDEQFF,TGTGCCATCAGCGGGACTAGCGGGAGGGATGAGCAGTTCTTC
TRBD2,TRBV5-5,.,TRBJ2-7,CASSPGLGGYEQYF,TGTGCCAGCAGCCCGGGACTAGGTGGCTACGAGCAGTACTTC
TRBD2,TRBV7-6,.,TRBJ2-2,CASSLGSGLAGVLGELFF,TGTGCCAGCAGCTTAGGATCAGGACTAGCGGGAGTACTCGGGGAGCTGTTTTTT
TRBD1,TRBV5-1,.,TRBJ1-1,CASSFRTGGLNTEAFF,TGCGCCAGCAGCTTTCGGACAGGGGGGTTGAACACTGAAGCTTTCTTT
.,TRBV6-1,.,TRBJ2-1,CASSVLADNEQFF,TGTGCCAGCAGTGTGTTGGCAGACAATGAGCAGTTCTTC
TRBD1,TRBV19,.,TRBJ2-1,CASTIRDRAYNEQFF,TGTGCCAGTACAATTAGGGACAGGGCTTACAATGAGCAGTTCTTC
TRBD1,TRBV19,.,TRBJ1-5,CASSIVSGTGSPYQPQHF,TGTGCCAGTAGTATAGTATCCGGGACAGGGAGCCCCTATCAGCCCCAGCATTTT
.,TRBV5-1,.,TRBJ2-2,CASSPLPGGGYTGELFF,TGCGCCAGCAGCCCACTGCCGGGAGGGGGCTACACCGGGGAGCTGTTTTTT
.,TRBV28,.,TRBJ2-7,CASSRITDEQYF,TGTGCCAGCAGTCGCATCACGGACGAGCAGTACTTC
TRBD2,TRBV9,.,TRBJ2-7,CASSVAGGDPFEQYF,TGTGCCAGCAGCGTAGCCGGGGGGGATCCGTTCGAGCAGTACTTC
TRBD2,TRBV7-2,.,TRBJ2-4,CASSLGTSGTAKNIQYF,TGTGCCAGCAGCTTAGGGACTAGCGGGACGGCCAAAAACATTCAGTACTTC
TRBD1,TRBV27,once,TRBJ2-7,CASSLYRGYGYEQYF,TGTGCCAGCAGTTTGTACAGGGGCTACGGGTACGAGCAGTACTTC
.,TRBV7-9,.,TRBJ1-5,CASSPLPSDDQPQHF,TGTGCCAGCAGCCCTCTGCCAAGCGACGATCAGCCCCAGCATTTT
TRBD2,TRBV7-6,few,TRBJ2-2,CASSLLGGRYTGELFF,TGTGCCAGCAGCTTACTTGGCGGGAGGTACACCGGGGAGCTGTTTTTT
TRBD2,TRBV10-2,.,TRBJ2-2,CASRKRTSGTGELFF,TGCGCCAGCAGGAAAAGGACTAGCGGTACCGGGGAGCTGTTTTTT
.,TRBV10-2,.,TRBJ2-3,CASSGWRAADTQYF,TGCGCCAGCAGTGGGTGGAGAGCGGCAGATACGCAGTATTTT
.,TRBV27,.,TRBJ2-3,CASSLIFPGETDTQYF,TGTGCCAGCAGCCTTATCTTCCCAGGGGAGACAGATACGCAGTATTTT
.,TRBV7-6,.,TRBJ2-7,CTSSPGGPAYEQYF,TGTACCAGCAGCCCAGGAGGGCCGGCGTACGAGCAGTACTTC
.,TRBV7-9,.,TRBJ2-7,CASSSRLHTYEQYF,TGTGCCAGCAGCTCCAGACTCCATACCTACGAGCAGTACTTC
TRBD2,TRBV13,few,TRBJ2-5,CASSSTSGKETQYF,TGTGCCAGCAGCTCCACTAGCGGGAAGGAGACCCAGTACTTC
.,TRBV9,.,TRBJ2-1,CASSARLGLSSYNEQFF,TGTGCCAGCAGCGCCCGACTAGGCCTTAGCTCCTACAATGAGCAGTTCTTC